The present TCR beta chain was sequenced within a study of T cells after somatic rescue of genetic block. Repertoires were generated with immunoSEQ multiplex PCR, while TCRdb's copy carries only in-frame clones and drops some. Altogether approximately 100,000 clones are present, about 87% being singletons, with the ten largest covering around 1.6%. This CDR3 has 17 amino acids. Unmatched junction bases numbered 8, after V lost 5 bases and J lost 0 bases. Germline CDR1 and CDR2: LNHDA and SQIVND (reference sequence). The chain joins TRBV19 to TRBJ2-1; the match to TRBD2 covers 9 bases. Sequencing input: peripheral blood mononuclear cells (PBMCs). The clonotype comes from a woman between 18 and 29 years old. The CDR3 is CASSSGTSTSSYNEQFF. DNA for the CDR3: TGTGCCAGTAGTTCCGGGACTAGCACGAGCTCCTACAATGAGCAGTTCTTC.